Presented here are 17 T cell receptor beta chains from one specimen sequenced in a study of blood T cell repertoires in COVID-19. The table came from immunoSEQ multiplex PCR; TCRdb's copy has only in-frame clones and leaves some out. This table holds 300,000 to 450,000 clones, over 65% found once. Sequenced input: peripheral blood. These receptors came from a human donor with acute or convalescent COVID-19. The donor label of this sample is uncertain.

The genes are TRBV19 and TRBJ1-2; D is undetermined. CDR3 length: 15 amino acids. Trimming left V 4 bases short and J 0 bases short, with 12 bases between. The germline V gene encodes CDR1 LNHDA and CDR2 SQIVND (reference sequence). CDR3 in amino acids: CASSTPRGTNYGYTF. The CDR3 DNA sequence: TGTGCCAGTAGTACCCCTCGGGGTACTAACTATGGCTACACCTTC.

J is TRBJ2-2 and V is TRBV9, with 13 positions matching TRBD2. J was trimmed by 0 bases and V by 5 bases; bases with no gene match: 4. CDR3 length: 17 amino acids. Germline-derived CDR1 and CDR2 are SGDLS and YYNGEE. Written as DNA, the CDR3 is TGTGCCAGCAGGGGGGGACTAGCGGGATCGAACACCGGGGAGCTGTTTTTT. Translation gives CASRGGLAGSNTGELFF.

This clone was counted a few times. This chain joins TRBV10-3 and TRBJ1-1; no firm D call. This CDR3 contains 15 residues. V lost 6 bases and J 5 bases, leaving 19 bases between the germline ends. Looked up from germline, CDR1 is ENHRY and CDR2 is SYGVKD. Written as DNA, the CDR3 is TGTGCCATCAGCCCCCGGGGTCAGGCTGGGACTGAAGCTTTCTTT. Protein: CAISPRGQAGTEAFF.

J is TRBJ2-6 and V is TRBV15, with D maybe TRBD2 (6 bases). The germline V gene has CDR1 LNHNV and CDR2 YYDKDF (reference sequence). This CDR3 is 20 amino acids long. Between the trimmed V and J ends, which lost 2 bases and 3 bases, there was a span of 23 bases. CDR3 coding DNA: TGTGCCACCAGCAGACGCCCCGGGGCCGGGGGAGATGGTGGGGCCAACGTCCTGACTTTC. This codes for CATSRRPGAGGDGGANVLTF.

V is TRBV6-1 and J is TRBJ1-5; perhaps TRBD1 as D (6 bases). Per germline, CDR1 MNHNS and CDR2 SASEGT. V shed 2 bases and J shed 5 bases, with 10 bases lying between them. This CDR3 region has 14 residues. For the CDR3, the DNA is TGTGCCAGCAGTGAAAAGAGGGGGTATCAGCCCCAGCATTTT. Translating gives CASSEKRGYQPQHF.

The chain is built from TRBV7-2 and TRBJ1-5; 11 bases map to TRBD1. The V segment lost 5 bases and the J segment 6 bases; nucleotides outside the gene matches: 9. The germline V gene encodes CDR1 SGHTA and CDR2 FQGNSA. This CDR3 spans 16 amino acids. The CDR3 sequence is CASSLTRTGGSQPQHF. CDR3 nucleotide sequence: TGTGCCAGCAGCCTAACCCGGACAGGGGGCAGTCAGCCCCAGCATTTT.

This sequence joins TRBV6-5 and TRBJ1-2; D possibly corresponds to TRBD1 (5 bases). V lost 6 bases, J lost 8 bases, and 13 bases lay in between. The CDR3 spans 12 residues. Per the germline V gene, CDR1 is MNHEY and CDR2 is SVGAGI. CDR3 amino acids: CASSQGLSGYTF. The CDR3 DNA reads as TGTGCCAGCAGCCAGGGCCTGAGCGGCTACACCTTC.

This chain joins TRBV2 and TRBJ2-4; 8 nucleotides align to TRBD1. Germline assignment: CDR1 SNHLY and CDR2 FYNNEI. J was trimmed by 1 base and V by 1 base; bases with no gene match: 6. The CDR3 contains 17 residues. CDR3 region: CASSEDRGVGAKNIQYF. The CDR3 DNA is TGTGCCAGCAGTGAAGACAGGGGGGTCGGGGCCAAAAACATTCAGTACTTC.

On this clone itself: Other DNA sequences in the same sample also yield this CDR3. This CDR3 reads CASSERRGNTEAFF. In nucleotides, the CDR3 is TGTGCCAGCAGTGAAAGGCGGGGAAACACTGAAGCTTTCTTT. J is TRBJ1-1 and V is TRBV2; D remains unclear. The germline V gene has CDR1 SNHLY and CDR2 FYNNEI. This CDR3 has 14 amino acids. The V and J ends lost 2 bases and 2 bases respectively, with 9 bases between them. Filled out from reference TRBV2 and TRBJ1-1, the complete variable domain reads EPEVTQTPSHQVTQMGQEVILRCVPISNHLYFYWYRQILGQKVEFLVSFYNNEISEKSEIFDDQFSVERPDGSNFTLKIRSTKLEDSAMYFCASSERRGNTEAFFGQGTRLTVV.

The chain employs TRBV15 and TRBJ2-7, with TRBD1 matching over 9 bases. The V segment lost 8 bases and the J segment 5 bases; nucleotides outside the gene matches: 7. The CDR3 spans 13 residues. Per germline, CDR1 LNHNV and CDR2 YYDKDF (reference sequence). DNA for the CDR3: TGTGCCACCCAGGACAGGGGTATTAACGAGCAGTACTTC. It encodes CATQDRGINEQYF.

The chain uses TRBV27 and TRBJ1-6, with 10 bases matching TRBD1. There are 15 residues in the CDR3. V shed 8 bases, J shed 7 bases, and the junction held 8 bases outside the gene matches. Germline CDR1 is MNHEY and CDR2 is SMNVEV (reference sequence). The CDR3 DNA is TGTGCCAGCCGGGGGGACAGGGGTCTAAATTCACCCCTCCACTTT. Residues: CASRGDRGLNSPLHF.

The chain combines TRBV30 with TRBJ1-2; 7 bases align to TRBD1. The CDR3 extends over 12 amino acids. Per the germline V gene, CDR1 is GTSNPN and CDR2 is SVGIG (reference sequence). Trimming cost V 4 bases and J 8 bases; bases outside gene matches: 7. The CDR3 sequence is CAWIIGGRGYTF. The CDR3 DNA reads as TGTGCCTGGATAATAGGGGGCCGGGGCTACACCTTC.

This clone was counted a single time. The V gene is TRBV2, the J gene TRBJ1-2, with TRBD1 identical over 10 bases. Germline lookup yields CDR1 SNHLY and CDR2 FYNNEI. This CDR3 spans 15 amino acids. V trimming: 10 bases; J trimming: 6 bases; junction bases outside the gene matches: 14. As DNA, the CDR3 is TGTGCCACCCTTGACCGGGACAGGGGAATAAATGGCTACACCTTC. Encoded protein: CATLDRDRGINGYTF.

CDR3 sequence reads: CASSRAGYGTDTQYF. The CDR3 region has the DNA TGCGCCAGCAGCCGGGCGGGGTACGGGACAGATACGCAGTATTTT. J is TRBJ2-3 and V is TRBV10-1; D is possibly TRBD2 (6 bases). Looked up from germline, CDR1 is WNHNN and CDR2 is SYGVQD (reference sequence). This CDR3 has 15 residues. V lost 6 bases and J 3 bases, leaving 16 bases between the germline ends.

The chain is built from TRBV18 and TRBJ2-5, with D perhaps TRBD2 (5 bases). The CDR3 runs 15 residues. V lost 5 bases to trimming and J lost 1 base, with 14 bases between them. Germline V gene sequence: CDR1 KGHSH, CDR2 LQKENI. CDR3 sequence reads: CASSNNAGSQETQYF. CDR3 bases: TGTGCCAGCTCAAATAATGCGGGTAGCCAAGAGACCCAGTACTTC.

The chain combines TRBV6-5 with TRBJ1-3, with TRBD1 as a possible D gene (5 bases). Germline CDR1 reads MNHEY; CDR2 reads SVGAGI. CDR3 size: 15 residues. The ends were cut back, 0 bases at V and 4 bases at J, with 10 bases in the middle. The CDR3 DNA reads TGTGCCAGCAGTTACTCAGGGGCTGGCGGAAACACCATATATTTT. This sequence encodes CASSYSGAGGNTIYF.

This chain joins TRBV7-9 and TRBJ1-1; D is unclear. V shed 2 bases and J shed 0 bases, with 10 bases lying between them. Germline CDR1 SEHNR, CDR2 FQNEAQ (reference sequence). The CDR3 loop spans 15 amino acids. CDR3 amino acids: CASSLLAGMNTEAFF. CDR3 sequence (DNA): TGTGCCAGCAGCTTATTGGCGGGCATGAACACTGAAGCTTTCTTT.